Here is one TCR beta chain with its context. The antigen remains undetermined. A much larger clone differs from this one at a single base, so this may be a read error. This sample is drawn from a study of regulatory T cells in long-lasting Graves disease. Study results and limitations: Thyroid tissue went unexamined; only peripheral blood was analyzed.

Investigators prepared the TCR beta libraries by applying iRepertoire HTBI primers and Arm-PCR of CDR3 regions. TCRdb recomputed calls from the multiplex PCR reads with MiXCR, one row per CDR3 protein. The sample lists roughly 260,000 distinct CDR3 sequences, about 20% occurring once. Time point of the sample: newly diagnosed GD, antithyroid drugs for less than 3 months. Scientists built the TCR library using RNA that was extracted from PBMCs. The CDR3 loop spans 13 amino acids. The germline gives CDR1 MNHEY, CDR2 SVGAGI. This sample was shared with a second study, whose subject was T cells in Graves' hyperthyroidism and ophthalmopathy. That work adds: Most thyroid clonotypes expanded above 0.001 appeared in blood too.

This specimen consisted of peripheral blood mononuclear cells (PBMCs), obtained at new diagnosis, from a patient treated with antithyroid drugs. This receptor was obtained from a woman aged 30 to 39 with Graves disease. The chain employs TRBV6-5 and TRBJ2-2; tentatively, D is TRBD2 (5 bases). CDR3 amino acids: CASSYVNTGVLFF. The CDR3 DNA is TGTGCCAGCAGTTACGTGAACACCGGGGTGCTGTTTTTT.